This T cell receptor (beta chain) was documented in a study of cytomegalovirus exposure and HLA in healthy donors. The data were produced by immunoSEQ multiplex PCR, yet TCRdb's version contains in-frame clones alone and is incomplete. The table includes 120,000 or so clones, 95% to 96% detected once. Looked up from germline, CDR1 is LGHNA and CDR2 is YNFKEQ. Trimming took off 4 bases at V and 1 base at J, with 10 bases between the two ends. CDR3 length: 14 amino acids. Points from the study as a whole: Cytomegalovirus association was listed for about 150 TCR beta chains.

For this clone: The antigen is not known.

The receptor's source is a man aged 18 to 29 in good health and CMV-seronegative. Sequencing used PBMCs. This sequence joins TRBV4-2 and TRBJ1-1, with D hard to call. CDR3 nucleotide sequence: TGTGCCAGCAGCCTGGGAGGTTCGAACACTGAAGCTTTCTTT. Residues: CASSLGGSNTEAFF.